Listed below are T cell receptor beta chains from one sample, sequenced in a study of blood T cell repertoires in COVID-19. Assay used: immunoSEQ multiplex PCR; TCRdb lists only in-frame clones, some missing. The data show over 350,000 clones, more than 85% seen once. Sequencing was carried out using peripheral blood. The source of these receptors is a woman in her twenties or thirties with acute or convalescent COVID-19. Both conserved end residues are part of each CDR3. A D gene is named only where the DNA matches it firmly.

V: TRBV5-4; D: .; J: TRBJ2-5; CDR3: CASSGAGTDQETQYF
V: TRBV5-5; D: .; J: TRBJ2-5; CDR3: CASSLGLGVEETQYF
V: TRBV30; D: TRBD2; J: TRBJ2-5; CDR3: CAWSGGAGANTQYF
V: TRBV5-6; D: TRBD1; J: TRBJ2-2; CDR3: CASSLGDRDTGELFF
V: TRBV5-1; D: .; J: TRBJ1-1; CDR3: CASSPSVNTEAFF
V: TRBV2; D: .; J: TRBJ2-5; CDR3: CASIKLGQKETQYF
V: TRBV6-2/TRBV6-3; D: TRBD1; J: TRBJ2-7; CDR3: CASSYSGQGTYEQYF
V: TRBV11-3; D: TRBD1; J: TRBJ1-1; CDR3: CAHTLRQGVRTEAFF
V: TRBV21-1; D: .; J: TRBJ1-1; CDR3: CASNPDRGNTEAFF
V: TRBV11-3; D: TRBD2; J: TRBJ2-3; CDR3: CASSLDPWSGGTDTQYF
V: TRBV4-1; D: TRBD1; J: TRBJ1-4; CDR3: CASSLTRDRGRGTNEKLFF
V: TRBV7-9; D: TRBD1; J: TRBJ2-7; CDR3: CASSLYGQGAYEQYF
V: TRBV6-2/TRBV6-3; D: TRBD2; J: TRBJ2-3; CDR3: CASSYWTSGGSQDTQYF
V: TRBV28; D: TRBD2; J: TRBJ2-3; CDR3: CASSFPGGGTDTQYF
V: TRBV12-3/TRBV12-4; D: .; J: TRBJ1-5; CDR3: CASRPGGNQPQHF
V: TRBV5-1; D: TRBD2; J: TRBJ2-1; CDR3: CASSLDQRGALQFF
V: TRBV7-9; D: TRBD2; J: TRBJ2-1; CDR3: CASSPRLAGGWGEQFF
V: TRBV7-6; D: .; J: TRBJ2-3; CDR3: CASSLTAGSSTDTQYF
V: TRBV24-1; D: .; J: TRBJ1-2; CDR3: CATSDPASGRDGYTF
V: TRBV28; D: .; J: TRBJ1-3; CDR3: CASRHLLAGSTGNTIYF
V: TRBV10-2; D: .; J: TRBJ2-5; CDR3: CASSESRVGFQETQYF
V: TRBV19; D: .; J: TRBJ2-2; CDR3: CASSIRTTNTGELFF
V: TRBV28; D: .; J: TRBJ2-7; CDR3: CASSGPGFLYEQYF
V: TRBV9; D: .; J: TRBJ2-2; CDR3: CASSIRTANTGELFF
V: TRBV2; D: TRBD1; J: TRBJ2-7; CDR3: CASSEGQGAYEQYF
V: TRBV6-5; D: .; J: TRBJ1-2; CDR3: CASSYLNFAGGYTF
V: TRBV2; D: TRBD1; J: TRBJ2-2; CDR3: CASRHDRDTGELFF
V: TRBV7-3; D: .; J: TRBJ2-7; CDR3: CASSLWAGGSYEQYF
V: TRBV5-1; D: TRBD1; J: TRBJ2-3; CDR3: CASSLWDSVPTDTQYF
V: TRBV2; D: .; J: TRBJ1-5; CDR3: CASRGGIWQPQHF
V: TRBV19; D: TRBD1; J: TRBJ1-1; CDR3: CASSIKGAANTEAFF
V: TRBV7-2; D: .; J: TRBJ1-5; CDR3: CASSLSRFQPQHF